One and the same sample provided the 11 T cell receptor beta chains below, sequenced in a study of blood T cell repertoires in COVID-19. The method was immunoSEQ multiplex PCR; TCRdb's version includes in-frame clones alone and lacks a portion of them. The data show a few hundred thousand clones, with approximately 92% seen just once and around 4.6% held by the top ten. Sequencing was carried out using peripheral blood. The receptors were sampled from a woman aged 40-49 years who had recovered from COVID-19.

V is TRBV6-5 and J is TRBJ2-2; 9 bases fit TRBD2. This CDR3 contains 15 residues. Germline-derived CDR1 and CDR2 are MNHEY and SVGAGI. The J segment lost 7 bases and the V segment lost 7 bases, leaving 10 bases of the junction unmatched. The CDR3 region is CASTYPSGAGGELFF. CDR3 DNA: TGTGCCAGCACCTACCCTAGCGGGGCGGGCGGGGAGCTGTTTTTT.

The chain is built from TRBV6-6 and TRBJ1-1; maybe TRBD1 (6 bases). Deletions cut 2 bases from V and 4 bases from J, with 11 bases between. CDR1 MNHNY and CDR2 SVGAGI come from the germline V gene (reference sequence). There are 14 residues in the CDR3. CDR3 residues: CASSYLTGPTEAFF. The DNA of the CDR3 is TGTGCCAGCAGTTACCTAACAGGGCCCACTGAAGCTTTCTTT.

The rearrangement links TRBV5-1 to TRBJ2-6, with 7 bases aligning to TRBD1. Germline assignment: CDR1 SGHRS and CDR2 YFSETQ. The trim removed 4 bases at V and 0 bases at J, leaving 7 bases unmatched. The CDR3 contains 17 residues. This chain's CDR3 is CASSPTGASSGANVLTF. As DNA, the CDR3 is TGCGCCAGCAGCCCTACAGGGGCAAGCTCTGGGGCCAACGTCCTGACTTTC.

The V gene is TRBV6-5, the J gene TRBJ2-5; TRBD2 matches 7 bases. The CDR3 covers 16 residues. J was trimmed by 7 bases and V by 0 bases; bases with no gene match: 11. The V gene's germline CDR1 is MNHEY and CDR2 SVGAGI. The CDR3 loop is CASSYSRQSGIGTQYF. The CDR3 DNA follows: TGTGCCAGCAGTTACTCGAGGCAGAGCGGGATCGGGACCCAGTACTTC.

The V call is TRBV5-1, the J call TRBJ2-1, with 7 bases matching TRBD1. This CDR3 is built from 15 residues. In germline, CDR1 is SGHRS, CDR2 YFSETQ. V was pared by 7 bases and J by 4 bases, with 11 bases of the junction left unmatched. The CDR3 sequence: CASGTAGTEYNEQFF. CDR3 nucleotide sequence: TGCGCCAGCGGGACAGCCGGGACCGAATACAATGAGCAGTTCTTC.

This chain uses TRBV11-2 with TRBJ2-7, with 11 positions matching TRBD2. CDR3 length equals 16 residues. The germline CDR1 and CDR2 sequences are SGHAT and FQNNGV. V shed 5 bases and J 0 bases; nucleotides not matched to a gene: 6. The CDR3 region has the DNA TGTGCCAGCAGCCCATTAGCGGGGGGGCGCTCCTACGAGCAGTACTTC. As protein: CASSPLAGGRSYEQYF.

The chain has TRBV24-1 and TRBJ1-2; TRBD1 matches at 7 bases. CDR1 and CDR2 from the germline V gene are KGHDR and SFDVKD. V gave up 5 bases and J gave up 8 bases; unmatched junction bases: 7. The CDR3 sequence is 13 residues long. CDR3 amino acids: CATSGHRGGGYTF. The CDR3 DNA sequence: TGTGCCACCAGTGGACACAGGGGAGGAGGCTACACCTTC.

The gene calls are TRBV5-6 and TRBJ1-1; 7 nucleotides agree with TRBD1. The junction had 7 bases not matched to a gene; V was cut back by 1 base and J by 1 base. Germline values: CDR1 SGHDT, CDR2 YYEEEE. The CDR3 consists of 16 residues. This CDR3 reads CASSLPDRAKNTEAFF. CDR3 DNA: TGTGCCAGCAGCTTGCCTGACAGGGCTAAGAACACTGAAGCTTTCTTT.

The chain has TRBV9 and TRBJ2-1; 8 positions match TRBD2. In germline, CDR1 is SGDLS, CDR2 YYNGEE. The CDR3 is 16 amino acids. After removal of 4 bases from V and 8 bases from J, the junction contained 14 bases not matched to a gene. The DNA for the CDR3 is TGTGCCAGCAGCACCCATAACGGGAGGGCCGGGGATGAGCAGTTCTTC. This gives the protein CASSTHNGRAGDEQFF. The variable domain in full, with the rest retrieved from reference TRBV9 and TRBJ2-1, is DSGVTQTPKHLITATGQRVTLRCSPRSGDLSVYWYQQSLDQGLQFLIQYYNGEERAKGNILERFSAQQFPDLHSELNLSSLELGDSALYFCASSTHNGRAGDEQFFGPGTRLTVL.

In this sample, this clone turned up once. The chain joins TRBV3-1 (or the pseudogene TRBV3-2) to TRBJ2-3; D might be TRBD2 (6 bases). Germline lookup yields CDR1 LGHDT and CDR2 YNNKEL (reference sequence). The CDR3 has 16 residues. V lost 3 bases and J lost 2, with 15 bases in between. As DNA, the CDR3 is TGTGCCAGCAGCCACCTTGGCGGGGCCCCCACAGATACGCAGTATTTT. It is translated as CASSHLGGAPTDTQYF.

The rearrangement uses TRBV7-8 and TRBJ2-3, with a tentative D call TRBD2 (6 bases). Trimming shortened V by 2 bases and J by 4 bases, and 13 bases separated the two germline ends. The length of the CDR3 is 15 residues. CDR1 is SGHVS and CDR2 is FQNEAQ in the germline V gene. CDR3 bases: TGTGCCAGCAGCTTATCTCCGGGAGTGGCAGATACGCAGTATTTT. Its protein product is CASSLSPGVADTQYF.